In its sample, the clone carrying this T cell receptor beta chain was seen a few times. Antigen specificity is unknown. CDR1 and CDR2 from the germline V gene are MNHEY and SVGAGI. The V gene end was trimmed by 6 bases and the J gene end by 5 bases; junction bases not matched to a gene: 6. This CDR3 contains 14 residues. Each donor gave one heparinised blood draw averaging about 116 mL. Of the isolated RNA, all was reverse transcribed, and so the sequenced material was expressed TCRB transcripts. TCRdb keeps only in-frame clones here, not all; method: immunoSEQ multiplex PCR. The data show about 140,000 clones, less than 8.5% seen once. The data were taken from a study of beta chain features in type 1 diabetes. Whole-study results and caveats: Insertions at VDJ junctions were less frequent in type 1 diabetes patients. These patients also deleted more nucleotides at the same junctions. All four CD4+ subsets of Type 1 diabetes patients contained TCRB CDR3s that were moderately but significantly shorter.

V is TRBV6-5 and J is TRBJ2-7, with 11 positions matching TRBD2. The receptor comes from a woman aged 25 to 45 in good health. Sequencing was performed on central memory CD4+ T cells from blood. CDR3 region: CASSGSGRANEQYF. For the CDR3, the DNA is TGTGCCAGCAGCGGTAGCGGGAGGGCCAACGAGCAGTACTTC.